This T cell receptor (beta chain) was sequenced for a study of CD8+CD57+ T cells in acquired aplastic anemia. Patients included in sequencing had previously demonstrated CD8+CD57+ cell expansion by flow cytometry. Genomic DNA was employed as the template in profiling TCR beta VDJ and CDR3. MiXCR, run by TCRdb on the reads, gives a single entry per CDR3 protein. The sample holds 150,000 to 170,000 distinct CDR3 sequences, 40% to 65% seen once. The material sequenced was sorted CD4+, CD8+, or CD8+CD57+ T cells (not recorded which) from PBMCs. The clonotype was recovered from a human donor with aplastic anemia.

The CDR3 here is CATSIGGDWREQETQYF. Here the CDR3 DNA reads TGTGCCACCAGCATAGGAGGGGACTGGCGGGAGCAAGAGACCCAGTACTTC. The chain combines TRBV15 with TRBJ2-5; TRBD2 agrees at 7 bases. This CDR3 is built from 17 residues. CDR1 is LNHNV, CDR2 YYDKDF, per germline (reference sequence). V lost 4 bases, J lost 2 bases, and 13 bases stayed unmatched.